This record concerns one T cell receptor beta chain sequence. The PCR employed 60 Vbeta primers together with 13 Jbeta primers. The data were produced by immunoSEQ multiplex PCR, yet TCRdb's version contains in-frame clones alone and is incomplete. Found here are 170,000 or so clones, 70% to 90% of them singletons; the top ten hold 2% to 2.5%. This entry comes from a study of cytomegalovirus exposure and HLA in healthy donors. The sequence was obtained from a woman aged 25 to 39 in good health and CMV-seronegative. Sequencing was performed on PBMCs.

The chain's CDR3 is CSARGEETQYF. The CDR3 coding sequence is TGCAGTGCTCGGGGTGAAGAGACCCAGTACTTC. The rearrangement links TRBV20-1 to TRBJ2-5, with D possibly being TRBD2 (5 bases). V lost 5 bases, J lost 3 bases, and 7 bases lay in between. Per the germline V gene, CDR1 is DFQATT and CDR2 is SNEGSKA (reference sequence). The CDR3 consists of 11 residues.